The rows below give T cell receptor beta chains drawn from one sample of a study of T cells after yellow fever vaccination. Each CDR3 protein is one row after TCRdb ran MiXCR on the 5' RACE reads. The sample shows roughly 85,000 distinct CDR3 sequences, roughly 15% of them seen only once. The sample was CD8+ T cells not binding an NS4B(214-222) dextramer, sorted from PBMCs, taken roughly 20 days after the first yellow fever vaccination. These receptors all stem from a man between 18 and 29 years old who received the YFV17D yellow fever vaccine. The CDR3 runs from the conserved cysteine through the conserved F or W. Fields, in order: D gene, clone size, J gene, V gene, CDR3 protein, CDR3 DNA. The D gene is left open where the match is weak. For some rows the clone size is stated as once, few or many, or as a class when expanded; others skip it.

NA,few,TRBJ1-2,TRBV27,CASSIDRSYGYTF,TGTGCCAGCAGCATTGACAGGAGCTATGGCTACACCTTC
NA,NA,TRBJ2-3,TRBV6-5,CASSYNGGDTQYF,TGTGCCAGCAGTTACAACGGTGGGGATACGCAGTATTTT
TRBD2,NA,TRBJ2-1,TRBV6-2/TRBV6-3,CASSLASGYNEQFF,TGTGCCAGCAGTCTGGCTAGCGGATACAATGAGCAGTTCTTC
NA,few,TRBJ2-3,TRBV18,CASSPPFTDTQYF,TGTGCCAGCTCACCCCCATTTACAGATACGCAGTATTTT
TRBD1,few,TRBJ2-7,TRBV6-2/TRBV6-3,CASSYIGTGDYEQYF,TGTGCCAGCAGTTACATAGGGACAGGGGACTACGAGCAGTACTTC
NA,NA,TRBJ1-5,TRBV11-2,CASSLDGHVSNQPQHF,TGTGCCAGCAGCTTAGATGGGCACGTTAGCAATCAGCCCCAGCATTTT
TRBD1,NA,TRBJ2-2,TRBV29-1,CSVGTGNTGELFF,TGCAGCGTTGGGACAGGTAACACCGGGGAGCTGTTTTTT
NA,few,TRBJ1-5,TRBV7-8,CASSSLGGLHQPQHF,TGTGCCAGCAGCTCCCTCGGGGGGCTCCATCAGCCCCAGCATTTT
NA,few,TRBJ1-1,TRBV20-1,CSAIMNTEAFF,TGCAGTGCTATTATGAACACTGAAGCTTTCTTT
TRBD1,few,TRBJ2-6,TRBV15,CATSSGTGASGANVLTF,TGTGCCACCAGCAGCGGGACAGGGGCGTCTGGGGCCAACGTCCTGACTTTC
TRBD1,NA,TRBJ1-1,TRBV7-2,CASSPLLTGSYEAFF,TGTGCCAGCAGCCCGCTATTGACAGGGTCCTATGAAGCTTTCTTT
NA,few,TRBJ2-1,TRBV7-8,CASSPQGPSLNYNEQFF,TGTGCCAGCAGCCCCCAGGGGCCCAGCCTTAACTACAATGAGCAGTTCTTC
NA,few,TRBJ2-7,TRBV4-1,CASSQAERSSYEQYF,TGCGCCAGCAGCCAAGCAGAGAGAAGCTCCTACGAGCAGTACTTC
NA,NA,TRBJ1-1,TRBV5-1,CASSPSSVSSTEAFF,TGCGCCAGCAGTCCCTCCAGTGTATCGAGCACTGAAGCTTTCTTT
TRBD2,few,TRBJ2-1,TRBV20-1,CSARGRTSVYNEQFF,TGCAGTGCTAGAGGCCGGACTAGCGTCTACAATGAGCAGTTCTTC
TRBD2,NA,TRBJ2-3,TRBV5-1,CASALAGGPTDTQYF,TGCGCCAGCGCCCTAGCGGGGGGGCCAACAGATACGCAGTATTTT
TRBD2,few,TRBJ2-3,TRBV13,CASSLGLAEPADTQYF,TGTGCCAGCAGCCTAGGACTAGCGGAGCCCGCGGATACGCAGTATTTT
NA,NA,TRBJ1-1,TRBV2,CASSLTGQYTEAFF,TGTGCCAGCAGCCTGACAGGCCAGTACACTGAAGCTTTCTTT
NA,NA,TRBJ2-3,TRBV6-5,CASSSWSRGFSTDTQYF,TGTGCCAGCAGTTCCTGGTCTCGGGGATTTAGCACAGATACGCAGTATTTT
NA,few,TRBJ1-1,TRBV19,CASSIDPGTNTEAFF,TGTGCCAGTAGTATAGATCCAGGGACGAACACTGAAGCTTTCTTT